The 17 T cell receptor beta chains below all came from one sample that was sequenced in a study of OX40 agonist ivuxolimab in advanced cancers. Libraries came from the immunoSEQ multiplex PCR assay. The table comes from immuneACCESS by way of TCRdb, which keeps in-frame sequences with V and J called. Part of the clones is missing from these tables; in studies checked, under half for an unresolved V gene and the rest for unknown reasons. Present in this sample are more than 50,000 clones, 85% to 90% of which were seen just once. The ten largest make up 1.5% to 2% of the sample. Here the sequenced sample was CD4+ or CD8+ T cells sorted from blood, taken in a trial of the OX40 agonist ivuxolimab. The receptors stem from an adult with an advanced solid tumor such as melanoma, head and neck, liver or kidney cancer.

The chain carries TRBV7-2 and TRBJ2-1; tentatively, D is TRBD2 (5 bases). CDR3 length: 14 residues. Germline V lookup: CDR1 SGHTA, CDR2 FQGNSA. V was clipped by 4 bases and J by 9 bases, with 16 bases between them. In DNA, the CDR3 is TGTGCCAGCAGCTACCCCGGGAACCCCATTGAGCAGTTCTTC. Translating gives CASSYPGNPIEQFF.

The chain carries TRBV5-5 and TRBJ2-3, with TRBD1 as a possible D gene (5 bases). This CDR3 has 12 residues. CDR1 and CDR2 from the germline V gene are SGHKS and YYEKEE (reference sequence). The V end lost 6 bases, the J end lost 2 bases, and 7 bases lay between the germline ends. The CDR3 sequence: CASNGATDTQYF. The CDR3 nucleotides read TGTGCCAGCAATGGGGCCACAGATACGCAGTATTTT. The whole variable domain, remainder taken from reference TRBV5-5 and TRBJ2-3, is DAGVTQSPTHLIKTRGQQVTLRCSPISGHKSVSWYQQVLGQGPQFIFQYYEKEERGRGNFPDRFSARQFPNYSSELNVNALLLGDSALYLCASNGATDTQYFGPGTRLTVL.

The J gene is TRBJ2-5, the V gene TRBV4-3; unclear D gene. Trimming shortened V by 2 bases and J by 5 bases, and 9 bases separated the two germline ends. The CDR3 has 13 amino acids. CDR1 and CDR2 (germline): LGHNA, YSLEER. The CDR3 spells CASSQNERETQYF. In DNA, the CDR3 is TGCGCCAGCAGCCAAAACGAGAGGGAGACCCAGTACTTC.

The gene calls are TRBV18 and TRBJ2-4; 8 bases are shared with TRBD1. Germline lookup yields CDR1 KGHSH and CDR2 LQKENI. The CDR3 is 15 amino acids. V lost 6 bases, J lost 3 bases, and 7 bases stayed unmatched. The CDR3 loop reads CASSADRVDKNIQYF. As DNA, the CDR3 is TGTGCCAGCTCGGCGGACAGGGTCGACAAAAACATTCAGTACTTC.

With respect to this clone: Sequence at one end of the junction differs from germline and may be a read error. The gene calls are TRBV19 and TRBJ1-1; D not resolved. Germline CDR1 reads LNHDA; CDR2 reads SQIVND (reference sequence). This CDR3 comprises 11 residues. The CDR3 protein is CASTAQTTANF. The CDR3 nucleotides read TGTGCCAGTACCGCACAAACCACCGCAAACTTT.

J is TRBJ1-5 and V is TRBV15; 7 positions match TRBD1. V was pared by 5 bases and J by 5 bases, with 6 bases of the junction left unmatched. Germline V CDR1 and CDR2: LNHNV, YYDKDF (reference sequence). The CDR3 has 14 amino acids. The CDR3 spells CATSRMQGDQPQHF. The CDR3 nucleotides are TGTGCCACCAGCCGTATGCAGGGGGATCAGCCCCAGCATTTT. Supplemented by reference TRBV15 and TRBJ1-5, the full variable domain reads DAMVIQNPRYQVTQFGKPVTLSCSQTLNHNVMYWYQQKSSQAPKLLFHYYDKDFNNEADTPDNFQSRRPNTSFCFLDIRSPGLGDTAMYLCATSRMQGDQPQHFGDGTRLSIL.

The rearrangement joins TRBV28 to TRBJ1-2; 7 bases line up with TRBD1. The germline V gene has CDR1 MDHEN and CDR2 SYDVKM. This CDR3 has 15 amino acids. Germline trimming cut 4 bases from V and 4 bases from J; bases unmatched to any gene: 9. The CDR3 nucleotides read TGTGCCAGCAGTTCATACTCGACAGGGCTCTATGGCTACACCTTC. Its translation: CASSSYSTGLYGYTF.

The rearrangement joins TRBV5-1 to TRBJ1-4; no clear D gene. V lost 6 bases and J lost 4, with 13 bases in between. The CDR3 has 14 residues. The germline CDR1 and CDR2 sequences are SGHRS and YFSETQ. Here the CDR3 DNA reads TGCGCCAGCAAACCATACGAGGATAATGAAAAACTGTTTTTT. It is translated as CASKPYEDNEKLFF.

V is TRBV9 and J is TRBJ2-1; TRBD2 aligns across 7 bases. The junction had 10 bases not matched to a gene; V was cut back by 4 bases and J by 3 bases. This CDR3 is built from 16 residues. The V gene's germline CDR1 is SGDLS and CDR2 YYNGEE. CDR3 protein: CASSLNAGVNYNEQFF. The CDR3 coding sequence is TGTGCCAGCAGCCTAAATGCGGGAGTTAACTACAATGAGCAGTTCTTC.

The chain uses TRBV2 and TRBJ1-1, with 9 bases matching TRBD1. CDR1 is SNHLY and CDR2 is FYNNEI in the germline V gene. The J segment lost 0 bases and the V segment lost 10 bases, leaving 15 bases of the junction unmatched. The CDR3 length is 17 residues. CDR3 in DNA: TGTGCCACACCACCCGGGACAGGGTCTTTACTGAACACTGAAGCTTTCTTT. Translated, it gives CATPPGTGSLLNTEAFF. Using reference TRBV2 and TRBJ1-1 for the parts outside the CDR3, the full variable domain is EPEVTQTPSHQVTQMGQEVILRCVPISNHLYFYWYRQILGQKVEFLVSFYNNEISEKSEIFDDQFSVERPDGSNFTLKIRSTKLEDSAMYFCATPPGTGSLLNTEAFFGQGTRLTVV.

The chain couples TRBV28 to TRBJ1-2, with a weak D call TRBD1 (5 bases). The CDR3 extends over 14 amino acids. Trimming removed 5 bases from V and 0 bases from J, with 10 bases in between. The germline V gene encodes CDR1 MDHEN and CDR2 SYDVKM. The CDR3 sequence is CASSTRQSNYGYTF. CDR3 nucleotides: TGTGCCAGCAGTACCAGACAGTCTAACTATGGCTACACCTTC.

The chain employs TRBV15 and TRBJ1-5; possibly TRBD1 for D (5 bases). This CDR3 is built from 14 residues. CDR1 is LNHNV, CDR2 YYDKDF, per germline (reference sequence). With 1 base removed from V and 6 bases from J, the gap between germline ends came to 10 bases. DNA of the CDR3: TGTGCCACCAGCAGAGTTACGGGGGTTCAGCCCCAGCATTTT. Translation: CATSRVTGVQPQHF.

The V gene is TRBV2, the J gene TRBJ1-6; 7 positions match TRBD1. Unmatched junction bases numbered 10, after V lost 7 bases and J lost 7 bases. Germline-derived CDR1 and CDR2 are SNHLY and FYNNEI. The length of the CDR3 is 15 residues. The DNA of the CDR3 is TGTGCCAGCATTCGACAGGGAGGGGGAAATTCACCCCTCCACTTT. Residues: CASIRQGGGNSPLHF.

Of note for this clone: The same CDR3 also results from other DNA sequences found in this sample. CDR3 DNA: TGTGCCAGCAGTTTAGTTATAGGTGGCTACACCTTC. It specifies CASSLVIGGYTF. This sequence joins TRBV28 and TRBJ1-2, with D uncertain. Trimming removed 2 bases from V and 7 bases from J, with 8 bases in between. The CDR3 is made up of 12 amino acids. Germline lookup yields CDR1 MDHEN and CDR2 SYDVKM.

This clone has only one observation. The V and J genes are TRBV13 and TRBJ1-1; TRBD1 might be the D (5 bases). This CDR3 spans 15 amino acids. Trimming left V 5 bases short and J 1 base short, with 14 bases between. Germline values: CDR1 PRHDT, CDR2 FYEKMQ (reference sequence). The CDR3 nucleotides are TGTGCCAGCAGCCCGACACAGGCAACGAACACTGAAGCTTTCTTT. It encodes CASSPTQATNTEAFF. Combining the CDR3 with reference TRBV13 and TRBJ1-1 gives the whole variable domain AAGVIQSPRHLIKEKRETATLKCYPIPRHDTVYWYQQGPGQDPQFLISFYEKMQSDKGSIPDRFSAQQFSDYHSELNMSSLELGDSALYFCASSPTQATNTEAFFGQGTRLTVV.

The rearrangement joins TRBV2 to TRBJ2-3; no firm D call. Germline V gene data show CDR1 as SNHLY and CDR2 as FYNNEI. This CDR3 contains 14 residues. The V gene lost 4 bases and the J gene lost 2 bases, with 10 bases spanning the gap. Written as DNA, the CDR3 is TGTGCCAGCAGTGTGGGCACCTACACAGATACGCAGTATTTT. Translating it yields CASSVGTYTDTQYF. Based on the CDR3 plus reference TRBV2 and TRBJ2-3, the full variable domain is EPEVTQTPSHQVTQMGQEVILRCVPISNHLYFYWYRQILGQKVEFLVSFYNNEISEKSEIFDDQFSVERPDGSNFTLKIRSTKLEDSAMYFCASSVGTYTDTQYFGPGTRLTVL.

The rearrangement joins TRBV5-6 to TRBJ2-5; D might be TRBD1 (6 bases). V gave up 3 bases and J gave up 1 base, with 10 bases separating them. In germline, CDR1 is SGHDT, CDR2 YYEEEE. The CDR3 has 14 residues. DNA of the CDR3: TGTGCCAGCAGCTCCACAGGGACCCAAGAGACCCAGTACTTC. It codes for CASSSTGTQETQYF.